This passage covers 15 T cell receptor beta chains from one sample sequenced in a study of T cells in Graves' hyperthyroidism and ophthalmopathy. TCR beta CDR3 regions were amplified from RNA transcripts. Initially, a first-round RT-PCR of the TCR CDR3 employed the HTBI primer set. TCRdb called the multiplex PCR reads again in MiXCR, with one record for every CDR3 protein. The sample lists about 620,000 distinct CDR3 sequences; 16% were seen once. Sequenced: blood. All receptors derive from a woman in her thirties with Graves' hyperthyroidism.

Ten or more counts support this clonotype. The CDR3 here is CSASTTSGETQYF. CDR3 sequence (DNA): TGCAGTGCTTCTACGACTAGCGGCGAGACCCAGTACTTC. The V call is TRBV20-1, the J call TRBJ2-5; 9 bases line up with TRBD2. Per the germline V gene, CDR1 is DFQATT and CDR2 is SNEGSKA (reference sequence). This CDR3 region has 13 residues. The J segment lost 5 bases and the V segment lost 5 bases, leaving 6 bases of the junction unmatched.

This clonotype appeared a few times. V usage is TRBV27 and J usage is TRBJ1-1; no reliable D call. The CDR3 totals 14 residues. The V end lost 3 bases, the J end lost 1 base, and 9 bases lay between the germline ends. CDR1 and CDR2 (germline): MNHEY, SMNVEV (reference sequence). The CDR3 reads CASSFGVGNTEAFF. CDR3 nucleotides: TGTGCCAGCAGTTTCGGGGTAGGGAACACTGAAGCTTTCTTT.

This clonotype was observed many times. The CDR3 DNA sequence: TGTGCCAGCAGGGAGGGGACAGGGGGGAACAATGAGCAGTTCTTC. Translating it yields CASREGTGGNNEQFF. This chain connects TRBV2 to TRBJ2-1; 11 bases fit TRBD1. The CDR3 is made up of 15 amino acids. The V and J ends lost 6 bases and 5 bases, in that order; junction bases with no gene match: 6. Germline lookup yields CDR1 SNHLY and CDR2 FYNNEI.

The J gene is TRBJ2-7, the V gene TRBV9; D might be TRBD2 (6 bases). The CDR3 consists of 15 residues. Trimming pared 0 bases from V and 3 bases from J, leaving 13 bases between. Germline V gives CDR1 SGDLS, CDR2 YYNGEE. The CDR3 loop reads CASSVGAGSIYEQYF. CDR3 DNA sequence: TGTGCCAGCAGCGTAGGAGCGGGTTCGATCTACGAGCAGTACTTC.

The chain carries TRBV5-6 and TRBJ2-2; D gene uncertain. Looked up from germline, CDR1 is SGHDT and CDR2 is YYEEEE. Trimming shortened V by 2 bases and J by 8 bases, and 13 bases separated the two germline ends. This CDR3 comprises 14 residues. Here the CDR3 DNA reads TGTGCCAGCAGCTTTTCCCCAACCACGGGGGAGCTGTTTTTT. Translating it yields CASSFSPTTGELFF.

The J gene is TRBJ2-5, the V gene TRBV7-2; D remains ambiguous. Trimming removed 2 bases from V and 4 bases from J, with 23 bases in between. The CDR3 covers 18 residues. The germline gives CDR1 SGHTA, CDR2 FQGNSA. The CDR3 spells CASSLFVRVGLGPETQYF. CDR3 bases: TGTGCCAGCAGCTTATTCGTTCGGGTGGGATTGGGTCCAGAGACCCAGTACTTC.

The genes are TRBV13 and TRBJ2-2; TRBD1 matches 9 bases. Germline trimming cut 5 bases from V and 2 bases from J; bases unmatched to any gene: 6. The CDR3 consists of 16 residues. Germline values: CDR1 PRHDT, CDR2 FYEKMQ (reference sequence). The CDR3 nucleotides are TGTGCCAGCAGCGGCGGGACAGGGAGAAACACCGGGGAGCTGTTTTTT. It codes for CASSGGTGRNTGELFF.

The chain combines TRBV25-1 with TRBJ2-1; 11 bases are a match to TRBD1. After removal of 4 bases from V and 7 bases from J, the junction contained 6 bases not matched to a gene. Germline V gene data show CDR1 as MGHDK and CDR2 as SYGVNS. The CDR3 loop spans 15 amino acids. The CDR3 bases are TGTGCCAGCAGTGCCTGGACAGGGGGCTTGAATGAGCAGTTCTTC. Its protein product is CASSAWTGGLNEQFF.

This clonotype was seen repeatedly, ten times or more. The chain recombines TRBV28 with TRBJ2-1; 7 bases agree with TRBD1. The CDR3 is 14 residues long. CDR1 is MDHEN and CDR2 is SYDVKM in the germline V gene. V trimming: 5 bases; J trimming: 7 bases; junction bases outside the gene matches: 8. The CDR3: CASSVTGTVNEQFF. The CDR3 DNA reads TGTGCCAGCAGTGTAACCGGGACAGTTAATGAGCAGTTCTTC.

This clonotype was recorded at least ten times. V usage is TRBV7-2 and J usage is TRBJ2-1; 9 bases are shared with TRBD1. V was pared by 5 bases and J by 1 base, with 3 bases of the junction left unmatched. The CDR3 is made up of 15 amino acids. The V gene's germline CDR1 is SGHTA and CDR2 FQGNSA. CDR3 coding DNA: TGTGCCAGCAGCCCAGGACAGGGGTCCTACAATGAGCAGTTCTTC. It codes for CASSPGQGSYNEQFF.

This clonotype was seen only a few times. The chain carries TRBV6-2 or TRBV6-3 and TRBJ2-1, with D uncertain. V was clipped by 2 bases and J by 0 bases, with 5 bases between them. CDR3 size: 14 residues. Germline CDR1 reads MNHEY; CDR2 reads SVGEGT. As DNA, the CDR3 is TGTGCCAGCAGTTACCTTAACTCCTACAATGAGCAGTTCTTC. This gives the protein CASSYLNSYNEQFF.

In this sample, this clonotype turned up once. One end of the junction does not line up with germline, which may come from a read error. The chain employs TRBV5-1 and TRBJ2-7, with D possibly matching TRBD2 (6 bases). The CDR3 is made up of 14 amino acids. Germline V gives CDR1 SGHRS, CDR2 YFSETQ. The CDR3 spells CASSLERDSYDQYF. In nucleotides, the CDR3 is TGCGCCAGCAGCTTAGAACGGGACTCCTACGATCAGTACTTC.

The chain joins TRBV18 to TRBJ1-1; D possibly corresponds to TRBD1 (5 bases). CDR1 is KGHSH, CDR2 LQKENI, per germline. The ends were cut back, 6 bases at V and 1 base at J, with 24 bases in the middle. The CDR3 consists of 18 residues. The CDR3 nucleotides read TGTGCCAGCTCTCTCACCCTAGGACAAGGCAGTTCGAACACTGAAGCTTTCTTT. It encodes CASSLTLGQGSSNTEAFF.

This clonotype was observed at least ten times. V usage is TRBV20-1 and J usage is TRBJ2-7; 7 bases are shared with TRBD2. J lost 2 bases, V lost 0 bases, and 7 bases had no gene match. This CDR3 has 15 residues. Germline CDR1 reads DFQATT; CDR2 reads SNEGSKA (reference sequence). The CDR3 protein is CSARDESGVPYEQYF. The CDR3 coding sequence is TGCAGTGCTAGAGATGAAAGCGGGGTTCCCTACGAGCAGTACTTC.

The chain joins TRBV3-1 to TRBJ1-2, with 8 bases matching TRBD1. The CDR3 is made up of 12 amino acids. Trimming took 4 bases from V and 8 from J; bases not matched to a gene: 3. Germline lookup yields CDR1 LGHDT and CDR2 YNNKEL (reference sequence). The CDR3, as DNA: TGTGCCAGCAGCCTGACAGGGGAGGGCTACACCTTC. Translation gives CASSLTGEGYTF. The full variable domain, with the rest looked up from reference TRBV3-1 and TRBJ1-2, is DTAVSQTPKYLVTQMGNDKSIKCEQNLGHDTMYWYKQDSKKFLKIMFSYNNKELIINETVPNRFSPKSPDKAHLNLHINSLELGDSAVYFCASSLTGEGYTFGSGTRLTVV.